This T cell receptor (beta chain) stems from a study of blood T cells in healthy people across ages (dated by TCRdb to about 2015). Concerning the study at large: Template switching captured roughly one uniquely barcoded TCR beta cDNA molecule per two T cells in model experiments. To avoid experimental bias, donors of different ages were randomly spread across the sequencing lanes. Four age groups were formed from the donors: young (average approximately 15 years), middle-aged (approximately 40), aged (about 68) and long-lived (82). The study analyzed two additional independent replicas of 1 million unique cDNA reads from the same blood draw for two donors, one aged 18 to 30 and one aged 80 or older. Using deep sequencing normalized with unique cDNA molecular identifiers, the study measured how TCR beta repertoire diversity changes with age.

The CDR1 and CDR2 encoded by the germline V gene are SGHRS and YFSETQ. Trimming removed 9 bases from V and 0 bases from J, leaving 19 bases between the germline ends. The CDR3 runs 16 amino acids, cysteine and phenylalanine included. CDR3 DNA is the only sequence kept; it has 48 bases, read in frame from the first base. This clonotype was detected only a few times. Its recognized antigen is unknown. Base qualities were left out, and no much larger clone turns up one base away. The donors were around 39 Caucasian individuals from Russia, aged roughly 6 to 100 years, who were systemically healthy. Approximately 10 milliliters of peripheral blood were collected from each donor into EDTA-treated Vacutainer tubes. Ficoll-Paque density-gradient centrifugation was used to isolate PBMCs, with at least 7 million per sample. Trizol reagent was used to extract total RNA from PBMCs, with at least 5 micrograms per sample. The percentages of naive CD45RAhigh/CD27high T cells were determined by flow cytometry on a PBMC aliquot from every donor.

What the authors observed across the whole study: Since profiling was done on bulk unsorted PBMCs, naive and antigen-experienced compartments could not be conclusively compared. Observed TCR beta diversity per million T cells fell roughly linearly with age, and a significant reduction was already apparent by age around 40. A strong correlation was found between observed TCR beta diversity and the percentage of naive T cells measured by flow cytometry. Estimates of total diversity based on one million sequenced T cells were considered lower bounds and underestimates. The CMV infection status of donors was not known, potentially confounding age-related changes in expanded clonotypes. Compared with the aged group, the long-lived group had more naive CD4+ T cells, fewer expanded clones and increased TCR diversity, suggesting age selection.

The method was 5' RACE. Sequencer: Illumina HiSeq 2500. A second PCR of roughly 6 to 11 cycles was run with a J-beta primer mix and a sample-barcoded 5' primer. A template-switch 5' adaptor carrying 12 random nucleotides introduced a unique molecular identifier onto each TCR beta cDNA molecule. At least 2.5 million CDR3-containing paired-end reads were obtained from each sample. First-strand cDNA was synthesized from all RNA with the Mint cDNA synthesis kit, primed by a TRBC-specific oligonucleotide. All cDNA was treated with uracil-DNA glycosylase and then went through a first 18-cycle PCR with the universal primers M1SS and BC2_uni_R. In the source study's methods: Each sample was normalized by randomly selecting 1 million high-quality reads, each carrying a distinct molecular identifier. Instead of being binned into consensus sequences, reads with shared molecular identifiers were discarded. MiTCR, with a Q25 quality threshold and the strictest error-elimination algorithm, was used for CDR3 identification, clonotype clustering and error correction. A nonparametric unseen species model with Euler transformation was used to estimate a lower bound on total TCR beta diversity. The public reads were reanalyzed by TCRdb: fastp trimming at Q25, MiXCR alignment, in-frame beta chains only. Rows with one shared CDR3 protein collapse into an entry with the most common genes and DNA. The V and J calls come from TCRdb's annotation, not from the publication. This sample lists about 1.8 million distinct CDR3 sequences; roughly 50% were detected once. The ten top clones hold around 2.1% of the sample.

Sequences were obtained from blood. This sequence originates from a woman aged 35 to 49 in good health. The rearranged chain carries TRBV5-1 and TRBJ2-1, with the D segment identity uncertain. The bases read TGCGCCACCGAAGGACCGCAGAAAAGCTCCTACAATGAGCAGTTCTTC. Translation gives CATEGPQKSSYNEQFF.